What follows describes a single T cell receptor beta chain. The data are from a study of T cell changes during pregnancy in multiple sclerosis. CDR1 is MDHEN and CDR2 is SYDVKM in the germline V gene. The CDR3 is made up of 16 amino acids. V was shortened by 2 bases and J by 4 bases, with 15 bases between the two germline ends. Here immunoSEQ multiplex PCR was the method, and the copy in TCRdb shows in-frame clones only, minus some. The sample has around 50,000 clones; 85% to 95% are singletons. This chain uses TRBV28 with TRBJ1-3, with a possible D match to TRBD1 (6 bases). The sample here was CD4+ T cells from peripheral blood mononuclear cells, taken after pregnancy. This receptor was identified in a female donor in good health, enrolled as a control in a pregnancy study. The CDR3 here is CASSLAGALIGNTIYF. CDR3 DNA: TGTGCCAGCAGTTTAGCGGGGGCGCTAATAGGAAACACCATATATTTT. Drawing the rest from reference TRBV28 and TRBJ1-3, the complete variable domain is DVKVTQSSRYLVKRTGEKVFLECVQDMDHENMFWYRQDPGLGLRLIYFSYDVKMKEKGDIPEGYSVSREKKERFSLILESASTNQTSMYLCASSLAGALIGNTIYFGEGSWLTVV.